This is a list of T cell receptor beta chains from one sample in a study of response to subunit inactivated influenza vaccine. TCRdb recomputed calls from the RT-PCR reads with MiXCR, one row per CDR3 protein. The data contain 490,000 or so distinct CDR3 sequences, 7.6% of them singletons. The sample in question was PBMCs from blood, obtained roughly 24 months after vaccination. Receptors originate from a man aged 50 to 69 who received an inactivated influenza vaccine. The CDR3 runs from the conserved cysteine through the conserved F or W. Each record gives: D gene, V gene, J gene, clone size, CDR3 protein, CDR3 DNA. The D gene is left open where the match is weak. Clone sizes are given selectively: once, few, many, or a class where the clone is expanded.

D gene: NA
V gene: TRBV7-2
J gene: TRBJ2-3
clone size: many
CDR3 protein: CASSIMTDTQYF
CDR3 DNA: TGTGCCAGCAGCATCATGACAGATACGCAGTATTTT

D gene: NA
V gene: TRBV2
J gene: TRBJ1-1
clone size: few
CDR3 protein: CASNEMNTEAFF
CDR3 DNA: TGTGCCAGCAATGAGATGAACACTGAAGCTTTCTTT

D gene: NA
V gene: TRBV12-3/TRBV12-4
J gene: TRBJ1-5
clone size: NA
CDR3 protein: CASSFSGSSNQPQHF
CDR3 DNA: TGTGCCAGCAGTTTTTCGGGGAGTAGCAATCAGCCCCAGCATTTT

D gene: TRBD1
V gene: TRBV20-1
J gene: TRBJ2-7
clone size: few
CDR3 protein: CSARPYKQGYEQYF
CDR3 DNA: TGCAGTGCCCGACCCTACAAACAGGGGTACGAGCAGTACTTC

D gene: TRBD1
V gene: TRBV20-1
J gene: TRBJ2-2
clone size: NA
CDR3 protein: CSARSLQGARNTGELFF
CDR3 DNA: TGCAGTGCTCGCAGCCTACAGGGGGCGCGGAACACCGGGGAGCTGTTTTTT

D gene: TRBD2
V gene: TRBV18
J gene: TRBJ2-3
clone size: once
CDR3 protein: CASSPTSGGAQGTQYF
CDR3 DNA: TGTGCCAGCTCACCGACTAGCGGGGGAGCGCAGGGTACGCAGTATTTT

D gene: TRBD1
V gene: TRBV5-1
J gene: TRBJ2-5
clone size: many
CDR3 protein: CASSLGTEGTQYF
CDR3 DNA: TGCGCCAGCAGCCTAGGGACAGAAGGGACCCAGTACTTC

D gene: TRBD2
V gene: TRBV7-6
J gene: TRBJ2-1
clone size: many
CDR3 protein: CASSLAPGTSGFYNEQFF
CDR3 DNA: TGTGCCAGCAGCTTAGCCCCAGGGACTAGCGGGTTTTACAATGAGCAGTTCTTC

D gene: NA
V gene: TRBV29-1
J gene: TRBJ1-1
clone size: many
CDR3 protein: CSGWDPGRTEAFF
CDR3 DNA: TGCAGCGGTTGGGACCCAGGGCGGACTGAAGCTTTCTTT

D gene: NA
V gene: TRBV4-3
J gene: TRBJ1-5
clone size: few
CDR3 protein: CASSQDAYQPQHF
CDR3 DNA: TGCGCCAGCAGCCAAGATGCATATCAGCCCCAGCATTTT

D gene: NA
V gene: TRBV27
J gene: TRBJ2-5
clone size: few
CDR3 protein: CASSLGKGLMETQYF
CDR3 DNA: TGTGCCAGCAGTTTAGGGAAGGGGCTGATGGAGACCCAGTACTTC

D gene: NA
V gene: TRBV27
J gene: TRBJ2-2
clone size: NA
CDR3 protein: CASSFQLNTGELFF
CDR3 DNA: TGTGCCAGCAGTTTCCAGTTGAACACCGGGGAGCTGTTTTTT

D gene: NA
V gene: TRBV5-1
J gene: TRBJ2-1
clone size: many
CDR3 protein: CASSTGPHDEQFF
CDR3 DNA: TGCGCCAGCAGTACAGGTCCCCACGATGAGCAGTTCTTC

D gene: NA
V gene: TRBV5-1
J gene: TRBJ1-1
clone size: few
CDR3 protein: CASSFYPLGTEAFF
CDR3 DNA: TGCGCCAGCAGCTTCTACCCGTTAGGCACTGAAGCTTTCTTT

D gene: NA
V gene: TRBV20-1
J gene: TRBJ2-3
clone size: NA
CDR3 protein: CSALEGLADTQYF
CDR3 DNA: TGCAGTGCGCTGGAGGGCCTAGCAGATACGCAGTATTTT

D gene: NA
V gene: TRBV11-2
J gene: TRBJ2-7
clone size: NA
CDR3 protein: CASSLVVAAGNEQYF
CDR3 DNA: TGTGCCAGCAGCTTAGTTGTGGCAGCGGGCAACGAGCAGTACTTC